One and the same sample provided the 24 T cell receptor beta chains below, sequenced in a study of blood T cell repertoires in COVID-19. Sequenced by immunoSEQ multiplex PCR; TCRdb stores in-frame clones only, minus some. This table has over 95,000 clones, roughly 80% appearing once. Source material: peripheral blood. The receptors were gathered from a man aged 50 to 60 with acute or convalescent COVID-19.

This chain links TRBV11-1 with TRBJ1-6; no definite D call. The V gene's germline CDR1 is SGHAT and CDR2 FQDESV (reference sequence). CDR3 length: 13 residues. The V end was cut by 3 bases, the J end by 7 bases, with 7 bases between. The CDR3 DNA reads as TGTGCCAGCAGCTTTGAGGGAAATTCACCCCTCCACTTT. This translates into CASSFEGNSPLHF.

Here the CDR3 reads CASSELAGVTTQYF. The CDR3 nucleotides read TGTGCCAGCAGTGAATTGGCGGGGGTTACTACGCAGTATTTT. The gene calls are TRBV6-1 and TRBJ2-3; 7 nucleotides align to TRBD2. Germline V gives CDR1 MNHNS, CDR2 SASEGT. There are 14 residues in the CDR3. The J segment lost 8 bases and the V segment lost 2 bases, leaving 7 bases of the junction unmatched.

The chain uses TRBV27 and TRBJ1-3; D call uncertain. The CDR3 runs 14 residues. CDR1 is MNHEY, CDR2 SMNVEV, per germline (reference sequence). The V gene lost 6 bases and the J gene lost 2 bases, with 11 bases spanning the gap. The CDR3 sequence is CASSPGVTGNTIYF. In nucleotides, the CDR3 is TGTGCCAGCAGCCCCGGGGTCACTGGAAACACCATATATTTT.

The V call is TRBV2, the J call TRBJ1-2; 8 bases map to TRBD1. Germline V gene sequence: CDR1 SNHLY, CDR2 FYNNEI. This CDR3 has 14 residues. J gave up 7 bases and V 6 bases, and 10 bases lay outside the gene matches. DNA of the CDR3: TGTGCCAGCAGACGCGACAGGGGTTCTGCTGGCTACACCTTC. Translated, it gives CASRRDRGSAGYTF.

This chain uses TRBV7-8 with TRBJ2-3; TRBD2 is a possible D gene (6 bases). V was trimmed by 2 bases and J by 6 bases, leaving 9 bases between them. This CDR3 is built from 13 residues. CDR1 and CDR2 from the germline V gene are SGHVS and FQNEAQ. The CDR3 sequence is CASSLTSWDTQYF. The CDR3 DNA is TGTGCCAGCAGCTTAACTAGCTGGGATACGCAGTATTTT. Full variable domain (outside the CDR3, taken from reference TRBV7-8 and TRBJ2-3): GAGVSQSPRYKVAKRGQDVALRCDPISGHVSLFWYQQALGQGPEFLTYFQNEAQLDKSGLPSDRFFAERPEGSVSTLKIQRTQQEDSAVYLCASSLTSWDTQYFGPGTRLTVL.

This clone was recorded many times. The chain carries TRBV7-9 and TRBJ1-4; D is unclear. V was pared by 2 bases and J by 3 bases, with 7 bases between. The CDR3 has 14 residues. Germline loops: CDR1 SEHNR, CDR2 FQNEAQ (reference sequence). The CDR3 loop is CASSLSSANEKLFF. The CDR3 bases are TGTGCCAGCAGCTTAAGTTCGGCTAATGAAAAACTGTTTTTT.

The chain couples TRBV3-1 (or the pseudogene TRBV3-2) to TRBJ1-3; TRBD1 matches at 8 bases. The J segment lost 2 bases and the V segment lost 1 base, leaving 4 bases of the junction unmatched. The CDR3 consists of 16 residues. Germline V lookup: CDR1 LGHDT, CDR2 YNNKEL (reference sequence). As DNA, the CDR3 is TGTGCCAGCAGCCAAGGGCTGACAGGGGCTGGAAACACCATATATTTT. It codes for CASSQGLTGAGNTIYF.

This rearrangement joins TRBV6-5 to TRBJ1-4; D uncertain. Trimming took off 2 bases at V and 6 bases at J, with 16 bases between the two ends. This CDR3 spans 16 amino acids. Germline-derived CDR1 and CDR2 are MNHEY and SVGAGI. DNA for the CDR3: TGTGCCAGCAGTTACAGTTCCTCGGGGTATCATGAAAAACTGTTTTTT. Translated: CASSYSSSGYHEKLFF.

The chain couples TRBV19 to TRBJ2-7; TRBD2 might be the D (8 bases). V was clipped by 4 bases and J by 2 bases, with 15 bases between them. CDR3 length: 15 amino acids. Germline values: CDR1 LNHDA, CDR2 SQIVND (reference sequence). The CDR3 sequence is CASSRREGAAYEQYF. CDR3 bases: TGTGCCAGTAGTAGACGGGAGGGGGCCGCCTACGAGCAGTACTTC.

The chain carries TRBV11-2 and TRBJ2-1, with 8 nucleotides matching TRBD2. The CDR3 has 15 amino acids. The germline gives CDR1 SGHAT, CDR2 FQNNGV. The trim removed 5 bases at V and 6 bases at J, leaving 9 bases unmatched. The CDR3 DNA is TGTGCCAGCAGCCTAGGACTAGCCTCCCGCAATGAGCAGTTCTTC. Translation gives CASSLGLASRNEQFF.

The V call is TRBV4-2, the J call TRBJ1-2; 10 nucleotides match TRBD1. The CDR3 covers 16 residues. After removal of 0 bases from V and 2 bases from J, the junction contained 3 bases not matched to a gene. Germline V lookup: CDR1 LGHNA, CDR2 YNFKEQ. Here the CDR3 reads CASSQDQGQGNYGYTF. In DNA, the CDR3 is TGTGCCAGCAGCCAAGATCAGGGACAGGGGAACTATGGCTACACCTTC.

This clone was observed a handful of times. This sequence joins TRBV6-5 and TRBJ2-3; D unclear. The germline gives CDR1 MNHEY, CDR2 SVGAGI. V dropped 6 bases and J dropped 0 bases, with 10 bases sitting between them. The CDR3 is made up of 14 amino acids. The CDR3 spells CASRLLSSTDTQYF. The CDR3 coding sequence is TGTGCCAGCAGACTCCTTTCTAGCACAGATACGCAGTATTTT.

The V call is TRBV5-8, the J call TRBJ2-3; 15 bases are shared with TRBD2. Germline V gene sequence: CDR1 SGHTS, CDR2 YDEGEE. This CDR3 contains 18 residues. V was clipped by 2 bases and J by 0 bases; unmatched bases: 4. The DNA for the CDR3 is TGTGCCAGCAGCTTAGGACTAGCGGGGGGGACTAGCACAGATACGCAGTATTTT. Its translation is CASSLGLAGGTSTDTQYF.

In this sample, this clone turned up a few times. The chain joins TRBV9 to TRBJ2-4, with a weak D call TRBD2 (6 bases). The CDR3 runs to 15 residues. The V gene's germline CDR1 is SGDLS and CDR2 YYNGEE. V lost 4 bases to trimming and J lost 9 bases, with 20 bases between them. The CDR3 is CASSFTGTRGSIQYF. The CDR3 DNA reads TGTGCCAGCAGCTTCACCGGGACCCGGGGGAGCATTCAGTACTTC.

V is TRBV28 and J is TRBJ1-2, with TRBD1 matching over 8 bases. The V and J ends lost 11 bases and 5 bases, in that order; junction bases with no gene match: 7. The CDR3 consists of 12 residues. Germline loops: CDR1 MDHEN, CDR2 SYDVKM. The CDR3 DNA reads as TGTGCCGCCACTCGGGACAGGTATGGCTACACCTTC. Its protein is CAATRDRYGYTF.

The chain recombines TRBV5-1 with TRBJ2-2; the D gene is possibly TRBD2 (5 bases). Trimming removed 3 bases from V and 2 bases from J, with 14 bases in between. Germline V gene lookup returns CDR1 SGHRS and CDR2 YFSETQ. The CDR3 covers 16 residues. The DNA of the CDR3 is TGCGCCAGCAGCTCCGGGCACGGGGTAAACACCGGGGAGCTGTTTTTT. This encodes CASSSGHGVNTGELFF.

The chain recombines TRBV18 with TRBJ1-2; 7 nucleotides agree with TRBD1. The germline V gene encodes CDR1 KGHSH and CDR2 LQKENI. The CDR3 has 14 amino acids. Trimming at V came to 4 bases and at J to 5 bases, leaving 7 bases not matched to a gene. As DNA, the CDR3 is TGTGCCAGCTCACAAGATTCGACAGGGTATGGCTACACCTTC. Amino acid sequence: CASSQDSTGYGYTF.

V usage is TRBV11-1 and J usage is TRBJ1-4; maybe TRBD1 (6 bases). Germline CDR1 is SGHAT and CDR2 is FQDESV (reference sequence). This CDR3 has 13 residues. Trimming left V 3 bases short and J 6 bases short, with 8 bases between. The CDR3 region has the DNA TGTGCCAGCAGCTTGAACAGGGATGAAAAACTGTTTTTT. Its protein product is CASSLNRDEKLFF.

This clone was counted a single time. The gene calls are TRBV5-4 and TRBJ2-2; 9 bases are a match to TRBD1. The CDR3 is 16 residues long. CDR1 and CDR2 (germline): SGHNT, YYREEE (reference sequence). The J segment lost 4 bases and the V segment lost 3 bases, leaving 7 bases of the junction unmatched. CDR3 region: CASSWPGQGVTGELFF. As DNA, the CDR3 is TGTGCCAGCAGCTGGCCGGGACAGGGTGTCACCGGGGAGCTGTTTTTT.

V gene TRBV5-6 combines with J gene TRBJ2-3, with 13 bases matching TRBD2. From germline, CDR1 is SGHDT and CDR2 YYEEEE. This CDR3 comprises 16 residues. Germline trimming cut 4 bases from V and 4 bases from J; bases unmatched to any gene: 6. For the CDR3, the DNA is TGTGCCAGCAGCCATCCTGGGACTAGCGGGGCAGATACGCAGTATTTT. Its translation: CASSHPGTSGADTQYF.

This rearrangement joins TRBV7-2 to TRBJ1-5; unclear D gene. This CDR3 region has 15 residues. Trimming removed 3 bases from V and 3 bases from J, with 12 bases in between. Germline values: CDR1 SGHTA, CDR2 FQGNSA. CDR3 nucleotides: TGTGCCAGCAGCTTTAGCGGGGTTAACAATCAGCCCCAGCATTTT. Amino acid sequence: CASSFSGVNNQPQHF.

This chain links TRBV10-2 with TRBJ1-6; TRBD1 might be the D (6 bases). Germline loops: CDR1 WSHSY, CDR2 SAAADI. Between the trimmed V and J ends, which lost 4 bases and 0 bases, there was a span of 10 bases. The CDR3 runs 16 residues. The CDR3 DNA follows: TGCGCCAGCAGTGGGACAGTCAGCTCCTATAATTCACCCCTCCACTTT. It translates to CASSGTVSSYNSPLHF.

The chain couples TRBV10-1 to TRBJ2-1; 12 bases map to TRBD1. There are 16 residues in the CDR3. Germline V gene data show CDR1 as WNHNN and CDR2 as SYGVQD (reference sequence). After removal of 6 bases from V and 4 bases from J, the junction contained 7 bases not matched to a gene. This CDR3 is CASSAGTGGAYNEQFF. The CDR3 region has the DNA TGCGCCAGCAGCGCCGGGACAGGGGGCGCGTACAATGAGCAGTTCTTC.

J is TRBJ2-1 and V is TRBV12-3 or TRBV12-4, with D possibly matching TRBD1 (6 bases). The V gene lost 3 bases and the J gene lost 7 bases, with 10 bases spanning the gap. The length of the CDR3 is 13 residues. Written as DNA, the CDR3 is TGTGCCAGCAGTTTTACAGGGCGGAATGAGCAGTTCTTC. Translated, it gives CASSFTGRNEQFF.